This T cell receptor (beta chain) was identified in a study of Ad26.COV2.S vaccination and SARS-CoV-2 variants. Study context: Each vaccinee took Ad26.COV2.S intramuscularly, once or twice 56 days apart.

Sample treatment: some 19 received Ad26.COV2.S at low or high dose, single or two shots; roughly 5 received placebo; per-sample allocation not given. After the first vaccine or placebo injection, samples were drawn on day 63. Findings and caveats of the study: Quantification of TCR breadth and depth may have yielded underestimates of total T cell responses.

TCRdb's table, derived via immunoSEQ multiplex PCR, lists solely in-frame clones and lacks some. The sample has 330,000 or so clones; roughly 90% are singletons. As to this clone: Antigen unknown.

The sample here was peripheral blood, taken in a trial of Ad26.COV2.S vaccine versus placebo. This TCR was recovered from a person aged 18 to 59 who received the Ad26.COV2.S COVID-19 vaccine or a placebo.

The CDR3 here is CASSLGTSGETQYF. The CDR3, as DNA: TGTGCCAGCAGCCTAGGGACTAGCGGAGAGACCCAGTACTTC. The chain carries TRBV3-1 (or the pseudogene TRBV3-2) and TRBJ2-5, with 11 bases identical to TRBD2. The ends lost 4 bases at V and 4 bases at J; junction bases unmatched: 2. Germline CDR1 is LGHDT and CDR2 is YNNKEL (reference sequence). The CDR3 is 14 amino acids.